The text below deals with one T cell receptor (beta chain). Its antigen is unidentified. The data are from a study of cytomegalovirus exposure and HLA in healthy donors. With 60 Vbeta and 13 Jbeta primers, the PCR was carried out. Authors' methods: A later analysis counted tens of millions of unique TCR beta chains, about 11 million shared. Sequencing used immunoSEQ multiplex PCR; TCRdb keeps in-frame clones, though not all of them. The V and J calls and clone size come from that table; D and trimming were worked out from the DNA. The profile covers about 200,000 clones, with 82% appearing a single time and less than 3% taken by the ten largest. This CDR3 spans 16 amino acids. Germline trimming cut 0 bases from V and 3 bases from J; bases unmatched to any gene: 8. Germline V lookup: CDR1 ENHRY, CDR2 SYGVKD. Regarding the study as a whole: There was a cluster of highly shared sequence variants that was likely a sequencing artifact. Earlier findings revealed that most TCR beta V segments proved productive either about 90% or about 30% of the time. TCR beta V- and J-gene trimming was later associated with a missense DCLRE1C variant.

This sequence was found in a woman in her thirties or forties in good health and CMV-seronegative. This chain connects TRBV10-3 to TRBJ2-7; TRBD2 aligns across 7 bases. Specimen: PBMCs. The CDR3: CAISESASGTYYEQYF. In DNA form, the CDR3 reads TGTGCCATCAGTGAGTCGGCAAGCGGGACGTACTACGAGCAGTACTTC.